This is a list of T cell receptor beta chains from one sample in a study of sequential checkpoint blockade in melanoma. Profiled with immunoSEQ multiplex PCR; TCRdb holds only in-frame clones, not every one. Of around 35,000 clones listed, more than 25% are singletons. Here the sequenced sample was tumor tissue (inferred from file names), taken from a patient given nivolumab and ipilimumab in sequence. The receptors derive from a human donor with melanoma. CDR3s include the opening cysteine and the closing phenylalanine or tryptophan. The D gene is left open where the match is weak. Not every row has a clone size; where given, it reads once, few, many or a size class.

j_call d_call v_call clone_size cdr3_aa cdr3_nt
TRBJ2-7 NA TRBV5-1 NA CASSVRPGRDYEQYF TGCGCCAGCAGCGTCCGTCCCGGGCGGGACTACGAGCAGTACTTC
TRBJ2-3 NA TRBV6-8 NA CASSYSRAGSRPSTDTQYF TGTGCCAGCAGTTACTCTAGGGCAGGGAGCCGTCCCAGTACAGATACGCAGTATTTT
TRBJ1-3 NA TRBV11-3 NA CASSFEGVIGNTIYF TGTGCCAGCAGCTTTGAGGGGGTTATTGGAAACACCATATATTTT
TRBJ2-1 NA TRBV30 NA CAWSVSRVRGYNEQFF TGTGCCTGGAGTGTATCTAGGGTTAGGGGCTACAATGAGCAGTTCTTC
TRBJ2-1 NA TRBV6-8 NA CASRADRNEQFF TGTGCCAGCAGGGCCGACCGGAATGAGCAGTTCTTC
TRBJ1-2 NA TRBV28 NA CASSPDGNYGYTF TGTGCCAGCAGTCCTGACGGGAACTATGGCTACACCTTC
TRBJ1-1 NA TRBV6-8 NA CAISMDRYTEAFF TGTGCCATCAGTATGGACCGGTACACTGAAGCTTTCTTT
TRBJ1-5 NA TRBV11-3 few CASSLLQGLSQPQHF TGTGCCAGCAGCTTGTTGCAGGGGCTTTCTCAGCCCCAGCATTTT
TRBJ2-2 NA TRBV18 NA CASSPRDGSNTGELFF TGTGCCAGCTCACCCCGGGACGGATCGAACACCGGGGAGCTGTTTTTT
TRBJ1-2 NA TRBV6-8 NA CASTLRELANYGYTF TGTGCCAGCACCCTGCGGGAGTTAGCTAACTATGGCTACACCTTC
TRBJ1-2 NA TRBV7-6 NA CASSLAVLQNSNYGYTF TGTGCCAGCAGCTTAGCGGTGTTACAGAACTCTAACTATGGCTACACCTTC
TRBJ2-2 NA TRBV10-2 NA CASSVTGTGELFF TGCGCCAGCAGTGTGACAGGCACCGGGGAGCTGTTTTTT
TRBJ2-3 TRBD1 TRBV6-8 NA CASSQSWTGGQDTQYF TGTGCCAGCAGTCAATCGTGGACAGGGGGCCAGGATACGCAGTATTTT
TRBJ1-1 NA TRBV25-1 NA CASSANPNEAFF TGTGCCAGCAGTGCGAACCCCAATGAAGCTTTCTTT
TRBJ2-2 TRBD1 TRBV23-1 few CASSHRSDRENTGELFF TGCGCCAGCAGTCACCGGTCGGACAGGGAAAACACCGGGGAGCTGTTTTTT
TRBJ2-1 TRBD2 TRBV5-1 NA CASRSGLGAYNEQFF TGCGCCAGCAGGTCGGGACTAGGGGCATACAATGAGCAGTTCTTC
TRBJ1-1 NA TRBV18 NA CASSVGVNTEAFF TGTGCCAGCTCCGTAGGGGTGAACACTGAAGCTTTCTTT
TRBJ2-1 TRBD2 TRBV5-1 NA CASSFTPAGDSNEQFF TGCGCCAGCAGCTTTACCCCAGCGGGAGATAGCAATGAGCAGTTCTTC
TRBJ1-2 NA TRBV6-8 NA CASSAPGGYGYTF TGTGCCAGCAGCGCACCTGGGGGCTATGGCTACACCTTC
TRBJ1-1 NA TRBV6-8 few CASSYKGNTEAFF TGTGCCAGCAGTTATAAGGGGAACACTGAAGCTTTCTTT
TRBJ2-1 NA TRBV11-3 NA CASSLWGPLSYNEQFF TGTGCCAGCAGCTTGTGGGGGCCTTTATCCTACAATGAGCAGTTCTTC
TRBJ2-7 TRBD2 TRBV5-1 NA CASSPGSYSGGDSYEQYF TGCGCCAGCAGCCCGGGCTCCTATAGCGGGGGGGACTCCTACGAGCAGTACTTC
TRBJ1-5 NA TRBV28 few CASSYPASLHQPQHF TGTGCCAGCAGTTATCCAGCCAGCCTCCATCAGCCCCAGCATTTT
TRBJ2-4 TRBD2 TRBV23-1 few CASSYTTGLAGGGNIQYF TGCGCCAGCAGCTATACAACGGGACTAGCGGGGGGCGGAAACATTCAGTACTTC
TRBJ1-3 NA TRBV14 few CASSPTSGMGNTIYF TGTGCCAGCAGCCCAACTTCAGGGATGGGAAACACCATATATTTT
TRBJ1-1 NA TRBV6-8 few CASSYAPAQFIARNTMNTEAFF TGTGCCAGCAGTTACGCCCCGGCGCAGTTTATCGCGAGAAACACAATGAACACTGAAGCTTTCTTT
TRBJ1-5 NA TRBV11-3 few CASSQFAGDYNQPQHF TGTGCCAGCAGCCAATTCGCAGGGGATTACAATCAGCCCCAGCATTTT
TRBJ2-7 TRBD2 TRBV19 NA CASSVASGTTGEQYF TGTGCCAGTAGTGTCGCTAGCGGGACCACTGGCGAGCAGTACTTC
TRBJ2-2 NA TRBV6-8 few CASTIRQAWNTGELFF TGTGCCAGCACGATCCGACAGGCCTGGAACACCGGGGAGCTGTTTTTT
TRBJ2-7 TRBD1 TRBV5-1 NA CASSSRQGLGEQYF TGCGCCAGCAGCTCCCGACAGGGATTAGGCGAGCAGTACTTC
TRBJ2-1 TRBD2 TRBV6-8 NA CASRGGASYNEQFF TGTGCCAGCCGCGGGGGAGCCTCCTACAATGAGCAGTTCTTC
TRBJ2-5 NA TRBV6-8 many CASSPYLLGTETQYF TGTGCCAGCAGCCCCTACCTTCTGGGGACAGAGACCCAGTACTTC
TRBJ1-2 NA TRBV18 NA CASSRTAHTNTNYGYTF TGTGCCAGCTCACGGACAGCCCATACCAATACTAACTATGGCTACACCTTC
TRBJ2-1 NA TRBV9 few CASSVVAGNNEQFF TGTGCCAGCAGCGTAGTGGCAGGGAACAATGAGCAGTTCTTC
TRBJ2-6 NA TRBV19 once CASTLKGLLTRSGANVLTF TGTGCCAGTACCCTTAAGGGACTCCTAACCCGCTCTGGGGCCAACGTCCTGACTTTC
TRBJ2-7 NA TRBV29-1 NA CSVDLQGSGFEQYF TGCAGCGTTGATCTACAGGGTTCCGGTTTCGAGCAGTACTTC
TRBJ2-6 TRBD1 TRBV11-3 many CASSRSGQLESGANVLTF TGTGCCAGCAGCCGATCGGGACAGCTAGAATCTGGGGCCAACGTCCTGACTTTC
TRBJ2-2 TRBD2 TRBV10-2 NA CASSRTSWGAGELFF TGCGCCAGCAGTCGGACTAGCTGGGGCGCCGGGGAGCTGTTTTTT
TRBJ2-3 TRBD2 TRBV19 NA CASRTSGGSDTQYF TGTGCCAGTAGGACTAGCGGGGGGTCAGATACGCAGTATTTT
TRBJ2-7 NA TRBV12-5 NA CASGLGGNEQYF TGTGCTAGTGGTTTGGGGGGAAACGAGCAGTACTTC
TRBJ1-6 NA TRBV19 NA CASSIRTDYNSPLHF TGTGCCAGTAGTATAAGGACAGACTATAATTCACCCCTCCACTTT
TRBJ1-5 TRBD1 TRBV7-4 NA CASSPGGVQAQHF TGTGCCAGCAGCCCAGGGGGCGTTCAGGCCCAGCATTTT